The 3 T cell receptor beta chains reported below all come from one sample, sequenced in a study of T cell responses to AZD1222 COVID-19 vaccine. Measured with immunoSEQ multiplex PCR; TCRdb has only the in-frame clones, and not every one. The sample includes approximately 160,000 clones, less than 95% of them seen just once. Sequencing used peripheral blood, obtained on day 0 of AZD1222 vaccination. The receptor set was obtained from an adult in good health.

The chain employs TRBV3-1 (or the pseudogene TRBV3-2) and TRBJ2-7; D is unclear. Germline CDR1 LGHDT, CDR2 YNNKEL (reference sequence). The CDR3 runs to 13 residues. Trimming left V 7 bases short and J 1 base short, with 11 bases between. The CDR3 here is CASTSAASYEQYF. CDR3 coding DNA: TGTGCCAGCACGTCGGCAGCGTCCTACGAGCAGTACTTC.

This sequence joins TRBV12-3 or TRBV12-4 and TRBJ1-2, with unresolved D. CDR3 size: 13 residues. V lost 6 bases and J 4 bases, leaving 12 bases between the germline ends. The CDR3 here is CASSRIPIYGYTF. Written as DNA, the CDR3 is TGTGCCAGCAGCCGTATTCCGATCTATGGCTACACCTTC.

The rearrangement links TRBV19 to TRBJ2-1; D may be TRBD2 (6 bases). CDR1 and CDR2 from the germline V gene are LNHDA and SQIVND (reference sequence). The V and J ends lost 3 bases and 0 bases respectively, with 18 bases between them. The CDR3 contains 18 residues. The CDR3 loop is CASSIPPWGVSSYNEQFF. CDR3 DNA: TGTGCCAGTAGTATTCCCCCTTGGGGGGTGAGCTCCTACAATGAGCAGTTCTTC.